The 24 T cell receptor beta chains given below trace back to one sample, sequenced in a study of blood T cell repertoires in COVID-19. Using immunoSEQ multiplex PCR, the repertoire was profiled, and TCRdb retains in-frame clones only, with some absent. The sample holds some 250,000 clones, approximately 82% seen once. Sequenced material: peripheral blood. These receptors originate from a woman between 18 and 29 years old with acute or convalescent COVID-19.

V gene TRBV7-2 combines with J gene TRBJ2-7; 8 positions match TRBD2. V lost 2 bases to trimming and J lost 3 bases; unmatched junction nucleotides: 9. The germline V gene has CDR1 SGHTA and CDR2 FQGNSA. This CDR3 has 16 amino acids. CDR3 amino acids: CASSLLAGGGGYEQYF. The CDR3 bases are TGTGCCAGCAGCTTACTGGCCGGGGGGGGAGGCTACGAGCAGTACTTC.

This chain uses TRBV5-1 with TRBJ2-1; D is undetermined. The germline V and J ends were trimmed by 0 bases and 8 bases, with 3 bases remaining between them. The CDR3 length is 11 residues. Germline V gene lookup returns CDR1 SGHRS and CDR2 YFSETQ. CDR3 amino acids: CASSLAYEQFF. In nucleotides, the CDR3 is TGCGCCAGCAGCTTGGCATATGAGCAGTTCTTC. Supplemented by reference TRBV5-1 and TRBJ2-1, the full variable domain reads KAGVTQTPRYLIKTRGQQVTLSCSPISGHRSVSWYQQTPGQGLQFLFEYFSETQRNKGNFPGRFSGRQFSNSRSEMNVSTLELGDSALYLCASSLAYEQFFGPGTRLTVL.

The V call is TRBV28, the J call TRBJ2-7; 11 bases are a match to TRBD1. Germline-derived CDR1 and CDR2 are MDHEN and SYDVKM. Trimming at V came to 5 bases and at J to 5 bases, leaving 8 bases not matched to a gene. This CDR3 is built from 15 residues. The CDR3 protein is CASSPRTGGFDEQYF. CDR3 bases: TGTGCCAGCAGTCCCCGGACAGGGGGCTTTGACGAGCAGTACTTC.

This chain joins TRBV28 and TRBJ2-1; 9 bases match TRBD2. J was trimmed by 5 bases and V by 3 bases; bases with no gene match: 26. The germline CDR1 and CDR2 sequences are MDHEN and SYDVKM. The CDR3 extends over 22 amino acids. The CDR3 region is CASSLAEGRGGLAGNLNNEQFF. DNA of the CDR3: TGTGCCAGCAGTTTGGCGGAGGGGCGTGGGGGGCTAGCGGGAAACCTCAACAATGAGCAGTTCTTC.

The CDR3 region has the DNA TGTGCCAGCAGCTTACCTCTAGCGGGTACCTACGAGCAGTACTTC. Translation gives CASSLPLAGTYEQYF. The rearrangement joins TRBV7-8 to TRBJ2-7, with 8 bases identical to TRBD2. Germline CDR1 SGHVS, CDR2 FQNEAQ. J gave up 2 bases and V 2 bases, and 5 bases lay outside the gene matches. This CDR3 has 15 amino acids.

The rearrangement uses TRBV5-1 and TRBJ2-2, with 12 bases fitting TRBD1. In germline, CDR1 is SGHRS, CDR2 YFSETQ. The CDR3 runs to 17 residues. The V gene end was trimmed by 2 bases and the J gene end by 3 bases; junction bases not matched to a gene: 5. The CDR3 loop is CASSFWGQGADTGELFF. Written as DNA, the CDR3 is TGCGCCAGCAGCTTCTGGGGACAGGGGGCAGACACCGGGGAGCTGTTTTTT.

The V gene is TRBV28, the J gene TRBJ2-7, with 9 nucleotides matching TRBD1. V gave up 5 bases and J gave up 3 bases; unmatched junction bases: 14. Germline-derived CDR1 and CDR2 are MDHEN and SYDVKM. The length of the CDR3 is 17 residues. The CDR3 sequence: CASSGQGTGRSLYEQYF. Here the CDR3 DNA reads TGTGCCAGCAGTGGACAAGGGACAGGGCGTTCGCTCTACGAGCAGTACTTC.

The gene calls are TRBV30 and TRBJ1-5; D uncertain. Germline lookup yields CDR1 GTSNPN and CDR2 SVGIG (reference sequence). There are 13 residues in the CDR3. The V end was cut by 2 bases, the J end by 3 bases, with 8 bases between. CDR3 amino acids: CAWSHGSNQPQHF. The CDR3 nucleotides read TGTGCCTGGAGTCACGGTTCCAATCAGCCCCAGCATTTT.

V and J are TRBV5-4 and TRBJ1-2; D is uncertain. CDR3 size: 14 residues. Trimming cost V 0 bases and J 8 bases, with 14 bases left between them. Germline-derived CDR1 and CDR2 are SGHNT and YYREEE (reference sequence). The CDR3 loop is CASSLGVPGLGYTF. DNA for the CDR3: TGTGCCAGCAGCTTGGGGGTTCCAGGTTTAGGCTACACCTTC.

The chain joins TRBV3-1 (or the pseudogene TRBV3-2) to TRBJ2-5; D is unclear. Between the trimmed V and J ends, which lost 10 bases and 3 bases, there was a span of 9 bases. Per germline, CDR1 LGHDT and CDR2 YNNKEL (reference sequence). The CDR3 has 11 amino acids. CDR3 coding DNA: TGTGCCACCGCTACCAAAGAGACCCAGTACTTC. Translation: CATATKETQYF.

This chain joins TRBV24-1 and TRBJ2-7; TRBD1 aligns across 7 bases. This CDR3 region has 14 residues. Germline values: CDR1 KGHDR, CDR2 SFDVKD. V was pared by 1 base and J by 6 bases, with 5 bases of the junction left unmatched. The CDR3 loop reads CATSDFKTGSEQYF. In DNA, the CDR3 is TGTGCCACCAGTGATTTTAAGACAGGGAGCGAGCAGTACTTC.

The CDR3 is CATSDSDQGPHQPQHF. CDR3 bases: TGTGCCACCAGTGATTCAGATCAGGGCCCTCATCAGCCCCAGCATTTT. This chain joins TRBV24-1 and TRBJ1-5; tentatively, D is TRBD1 (5 bases). Per germline, CDR1 KGHDR and CDR2 SFDVKD. This CDR3 has 16 residues. V was pared by 2 bases and J by 5 bases, with 15 bases between.

Of note for this clone: Its ends do not fully match the called genes, so a read error is possible. The sample holds other DNA sequences that translate to the same CDR3. CDR3 region: CATGQENTGELFF. Here the CDR3 DNA reads TGTGCCACCGGGCAGGAGAACACCGGGGAACTGTTTTTT. This rearrangement joins TRBV24-1 to TRBJ2-2; D is perhaps TRBD2 (5 bases). This CDR3 contains 13 residues. The germline CDR1 and CDR2 sequences are KGHDR and SFDVKD.

The table lists this clone with a few counts. This chain links TRBV18 with TRBJ1-6, with a weak D call TRBD1 (6 bases). V was cut by 5 bases and J by 7 bases, with 9 bases left in between. The germline V gene has CDR1 KGHSH and CDR2 LQKENI. This CDR3 has 13 amino acids. CDR3 in DNA: TGTGCCAGCTCATCAGGACAGAATTCACCCCTCCACTTT. Its translation: CASSSGQNSPLHF.

The chain links TRBV27 to TRBJ1-6; maybe TRBD1 (5 bases). V was pared by 2 bases and J by 12 bases, with 8 bases between. The CDR3 length is 12 residues. Germline values: CDR1 MNHEY, CDR2 SMNVEV (reference sequence). The CDR3 sequence is CASSLPQGPLHF. CDR3 bases: TGTGCCAGCAGTTTACCCCAGGGACCCCTCCACTTT.

The chain is built from TRBV6-5 and TRBJ2-1; tentatively, D is TRBD2 (6 bases). This CDR3 has 16 residues. The germline CDR1 and CDR2 sequences are MNHEY and SVGAGI. V lost 0 bases to trimming and J lost 4 bases, with 13 bases between them. DNA for the CDR3: TGTGCCAGCAGTTACTCGAAAGCGGGTCCATACAATGAGCAGTTCTTC. Its translation: CASSYSKAGPYNEQFF.

J is TRBJ2-1 and V is TRBV19; D may be TRBD2 (5 bases). CDR3 length: 11 residues. CDR1 is LNHDA and CDR2 is SQIVND in the germline V gene (reference sequence). V was shortened by 9 bases and J by 3 bases, with 6 bases between the two germline ends. In DNA form, the CDR3 reads TGTGCCAGCGGGGTCTACAATGAGCAGTTCTTC. Its protein is CASGVYNEQFF.

The chain is built from TRBV24-1 and TRBJ2-5; a weak D match, TRBD1 (5 bases). V was cut by 5 bases and J by 1 base, with 10 bases left in between. CDR1 is KGHDR, CDR2 SFDVKD, per germline. The CDR3 spans 14 residues. Written as DNA, the CDR3 is TGTGCCACCAGTGGCCAGGGCCCCCAAGAGACCCAGTACTTC. This codes for CATSGQGPQETQYF.

The chain employs TRBV30 and TRBJ1-6; D might be TRBD1 (6 bases). V shed 0 bases and J shed 5 bases, with 14 bases lying between them. Germline loops: CDR1 GTSNPN, CDR2 SVGIG (reference sequence). CDR3 length: 16 residues. CDR3 nucleotides: TGTGCCTGGAGTGTAGGCCGGACAGATAATAATTCACCCCTCCACTTT. This translates into CAWSVGRTDNNSPLHF.

CDR3 amino acids: CASSVAGGELFF. The CDR3 DNA sequence: TGTGCCAGCAGCGTAGCGGGCGGGGAGCTGTTTTTT. The chain combines TRBV9 with TRBJ2-2, with D unclear. V gave up 0 bases and J gave up 7 bases, with 4 bases separating them. The germline V gene encodes CDR1 SGDLS and CDR2 YYNGEE. The CDR3 is 12 residues long. The full variable domain, completed using reference TRBV9 and TRBJ2-2, is DSGVTQTPKHLITATGQRVTLRCSPRSGDLSVYWYQQSLDQGLQFLIQYYNGEERAKGNILERFSAQQFPDLHSELNLSSLELGDSALYFCASSVAGGELFFGEGSRLTVL.

V and J are TRBV25-1 and TRBJ2-1, with 10 bases identical to TRBD2. This CDR3 comprises 16 residues. V gave up 7 bases and J gave up 1 base; unmatched junction bases: 7. Germline-derived CDR1 and CDR2 are MGHDK and SYGVNS. CDR3 region: CASTDSSGSSYNEQFF. CDR3 DNA sequence: TGTGCCAGCACCGACTCTAGCGGGAGTTCCTACAATGAGCAGTTCTTC.

V usage is TRBV4-3 and J usage is TRBJ1-6; D is unclear. Germline V gene lookup returns CDR1 LGHNA and CDR2 YSLEER. The CDR3 has 12 residues. The V end was cut by 7 bases, the J end by 7 bases, with 8 bases between. The CDR3 spells CASNRGNSPLHF. The CDR3 DNA sequence: TGCGCCAGCAATCGAGGAAATTCACCCCTCCACTTT.

This clone occurred once. This chain joins TRBV7-2 and TRBJ2-1; weak D call: TRBD1 (6 bases). This CDR3 region has 15 residues. The germline gives CDR1 SGHTA, CDR2 FQGNSA. V was clipped by 2 bases and J by 3 bases, with 11 bases between them. CDR3 sequence reads: CASSLLRDNYNEQFF. The CDR3 DNA reads as TGTGCCAGCAGCTTACTCCGGGACAACTACAATGAGCAGTTCTTC.

This clone appeared once. J is TRBJ2-1 and V is TRBV19; perhaps TRBD2 as D (5 bases). The CDR3 consists of 16 residues. Between the trimmed V and J ends, which lost 3 bases and 6 bases, there was a span of 18 bases. Germline CDR1 LNHDA, CDR2 SQIVND (reference sequence). The CDR3 DNA sequence: TGTGCCAGTAGTATTCTCGTTGGGAGAGCCCTCAATGAGCAGTTCTTC. Amino acids: CASSILVGRALNEQFF.